In its sample, the clone carrying this TCR beta chain was seen a few times. The CDR3 totals 14 residues. The junction had 9 bases not matched to a gene; V was cut back by 6 bases and J by 6 bases. Germline-derived CDR1 and CDR2 are DFQATT and SNEGSKA (reference sequence). TCRdb recomputed calls from the RT-PCR reads with MiXCR, one row per CDR3 protein. The repertoire has more than 600,000 distinct CDR3 sequences, 12% to 15% of them found once; the top ten carry 3.6%. The source material was memory CD4+ T cells from blood. The sequence derives from a female donor in good health, serving as a healthy control. The V and J genes are TRBV20-1 and TRBJ1-4, with 8 bases matching TRBD1. CDR3: CSAHIRGLDEKLFF. Written as DNA, the CDR3 is TGCAGTGCCCACATCAGGGGGCTAGATGAAAAACTGTTTTTT.